A single sample gave rise to the 18 T cell receptor beta chains below, sequenced in a study of regulatory and conventional T cells in RAG deficiency. Genomic DNA came from blood conventional CD4+ T cells gated CD25-low CD127-high. The data were produced by immunoSEQ multiplex PCR, yet TCRdb's version contains in-frame clones alone and is incomplete. In the table there are some 21,000 clones, 90% to 95% of which are singletons. The same data also contributed to another study, on regulatory T cells. Turning to that study: The primer mix had 52 TRBV and 13 TRBJ primers.

The specimen was CD4+ T cells sorted from blood. The origin of the receptors is a human donor in good health.

The J gene is TRBJ2-7, the V gene TRBV27; tentative D call: TRBD2 (6 bases). Trimming stripped 9 bases from V and 7 bases from J, with 19 bases between. The CDR3 extends over 13 amino acids. Germline CDR1 and CDR2: MNHEY and SMNVEV (reference sequence). In DNA, the CDR3 is TGTGCCAGTCTACAGTCGCGGGGTGAGGAGCAGTACTTC. It specifies CASLQSRGEEQYF.

This clone was picked up a small number of times. This sequence joins TRBV6-6 and TRBJ2-5; D gene unclear. Between the trimmed V and J ends, which lost 6 bases and 5 bases, there was a span of 7 bases. Germline loops: CDR1 MNHNY, CDR2 SVGAGI (reference sequence). The CDR3 has 11 amino acids. In DNA, the CDR3 is TGTGCCAGCAGGCTGGAGGAGACCCAGTACTTC. Protein: CASRLEETQYF.

The J gene is TRBJ1-1, the V gene TRBV11-2, with 9 bases fitting TRBD1. J lost 1 base, V lost 5 bases, and 8 bases had no gene match. CDR1 SGHAT and CDR2 FQNNGV come from the germline V gene. The CDR3 runs to 16 residues. The CDR3 spells CASSQTPGQGNTEAFF. The CDR3 DNA sequence: TGTGCCAGCAGCCAGACCCCGGGACAGGGGAACACTGAAGCTTTCTTT.

CDR3 nucleotide sequence: TGTGCCAGCAGCTTAGGTGGGCTCAATGAGCAGTTCTTC. As protein: CASSLGGLNEQFF. This sequence joins TRBV7-9 and TRBJ2-1; D uncertain. V was trimmed by 1 base and J by 6 bases, leaving 7 bases between them. Germline CDR1 SEHNR, CDR2 FQNEAQ (reference sequence). This CDR3 region has 13 residues.

The gene calls are TRBV9 and TRBJ2-1, with D possibly TRBD2 on 5 matching bases. Trimming removed 3 bases from V and 6 bases from J, with 16 bases in between. The CDR3 contains 15 residues. Germline V gene data show CDR1 as SGDLS and CDR2 as YYNGEE. The CDR3 loop reads CASSGLGRGSNEQFF. The CDR3 nucleotides read TGTGCCAGCAGCGGGCTGGGCCGGGGATCCAATGAGCAGTTCTTC.

The genes are TRBV7-2 and TRBJ2-5; 8 bases fit TRBD2. Per the germline V gene, CDR1 is SGHTA and CDR2 is FQGNSA. The V gene end was trimmed by 2 bases and the J gene end by 4 bases; junction bases not matched to a gene: 3. The CDR3 length is 14 residues. The CDR3 sequence is CASSLSLAGETQYF. CDR3 sequence (DNA): TGTGCCAGCAGCTTATCGCTAGCGGGAGAGACCCAGTACTTC.

The J gene is TRBJ2-5, the V gene TRBV4-1; a weak D match, TRBD1 (5 bases). The germline CDR1 and CDR2 sequences are MGHRA and YSYEKL. This CDR3 has 14 amino acids. The V and J ends lost 1 base and 2 bases respectively, with 8 bases between them. The CDR3 coding sequence is TGCGCCAGCAGCCAAGCAGGGAAGCAAGAGACCCAGTACTTC. The encoded protein is CASSQAGKQETQYF.

This clone was seen once. The CDR3 sequence is CASSLLLDSPLHF. The CDR3 DNA reads TGTGCCAGCAGCTTATTGTTGGATTCACCCCTCCACTTT. This rearrangement joins TRBV7-9 to TRBJ1-6; no reliable D call. There are 13 residues in the CDR3. Germline V lookup: CDR1 SEHNR, CDR2 FQNEAQ (reference sequence). V was cut by 2 bases and J by 8 bases, with 7 bases left in between.

The chain links TRBV11-2 to TRBJ2-5, with D perhaps being TRBD1 or TRBD2 (5 bases each). The CDR3 spans 15 residues. The germline V and J ends were trimmed by 5 bases and 2 bases, with 15 bases remaining between them. Germline loops: CDR1 SGHAT, CDR2 FQNNGV. CDR3 DNA sequence: TGTGCCAGCAGCCTTGGGACCATCCTTCAAGAGACCCAGTACTTC. Its protein is CASSLGTILQETQYF.

This sequence joins TRBV9 and TRBJ2-2; TRBD2 matches 8 bases. The germline V gene encodes CDR1 SGDLS and CDR2 YYNGEE. Trimming took 1 base from V and 4 from J; bases not matched to a gene: 15. The CDR3 extends over 19 amino acids. As DNA, the CDR3 is TGTGCCAGCAGCGTACGTGGCGCGGGGGGCCTGGGTGGCACCGGGGAGCTGTTTTTT. It codes for CASSVRGAGGLGGTGELFF.

The V gene is TRBV18, the J gene TRBJ2-7; a weak D match, TRBD2 (6 bases). CDR3 length: 15 amino acids. V gave up 3 bases and J gave up 2 bases, with 14 bases separating them. The V gene's germline CDR1 is KGHSH and CDR2 LQKENI. The CDR3 loop is CASSPGGTEAYEQYF. Written as DNA, the CDR3 is TGTGCCAGCTCACCCGGGGGTACAGAAGCCTACGAGCAGTACTTC.

This chain uses TRBV18 with TRBJ1-4; D gene uncertain. V was clipped by 0 bases and J by 3 bases, with 5 bases between them. CDR1 KGHSH and CDR2 LQKENI come from the germline V gene. The CDR3 runs 14 residues. The CDR3 nucleotides are TGTGCCAGCTCACCACCAGGGCCTAATGAAAAACTGTTTTTT. Residues: CASSPPGPNEKLFF.

The rearrangement joins TRBV30 to TRBJ1-2; D is uncertain. V shed 2 bases and J shed 5 bases, with 18 bases lying between them. CDR1 and CDR2 (germline): GTSNPN, SVGIG (reference sequence). This CDR3 comprises 15 residues. For the CDR3, the DNA is TGTGCCTGGAGTCGAATAGGGTCAACTTTTTATGGCTACACCTTC. It is translated as CAWSRIGSTFYGYTF.

A few counts support this clone. This rearrangement joins TRBV9 to TRBJ2-3; TRBD1 matches at 8 bases. V trimming: 4 bases; J trimming: 4 bases; junction bases outside the gene matches: 5. Per the germline V gene, CDR1 is SGDLS and CDR2 is YYNGEE. This CDR3 comprises 14 residues. The CDR3 nucleotides are TGTGCCAGCAGCCCGAGGACAGGGCCAGATACGCAGTATTTT. Amino acid sequence: CASSPRTGPDTQYF.

This chain joins TRBV6-5 and TRBJ2-5, with 13 bases matching TRBD2. The CDR3 is 16 residues long. CDR1 and CDR2 (germline): MNHEY, SVGAGI. V trimming: 2 bases; J trimming: 4 bases; junction bases outside the gene matches: 4. The chain's CDR3 is CASSYPTSGGSETQYF. The CDR3 nucleotides read TGTGCCAGCAGTTACCCGACTAGCGGGGGGTCAGAGACCCAGTACTTC.

This clone was counted once. The genes are TRBV25-1 and TRBJ2-7; 11 bases fit TRBD1. Trimming at V came to 7 bases and at J to 1 base, leaving 3 bases not matched to a gene. CDR1 is MGHDK and CDR2 is SYGVNS in the germline V gene. CDR3 length equals 14 residues. CDR3 loop: CASTGQGASYEQYF. CDR3 bases: TGTGCCAGCACCGGACAGGGGGCTTCCTACGAGCAGTACTTC.

The gene calls are TRBV6-5 and TRBJ2-5; D is possibly TRBD1 (6 bases). Germline CDR1 MNHEY, CDR2 SVGAGI. The germline V and J ends were trimmed by 6 bases and 11 bases, with 22 bases remaining between them. The CDR3 is 14 residues long. In nucleotides, the CDR3 is TGTGCCAGCAGACAGGGTGAGGCCGTGGGGGAGCAGTACTTC. Residues: CASRQGEAVGEQYF.

A single count supports this clone. Other DNA sequences within the sample encode an identical CDR3. The V gene is TRBV5-4, the J gene TRBJ2-5, with TRBD2 matching 16 bases. CDR3 length: 17 residues. V was pared by 4 bases and J by 3 bases, with 6 bases of the junction left unmatched. Germline V lookup: CDR1 SGHNT, CDR2 YYREEE (reference sequence). The CDR3: CASSPGLAGGPEETQYF. The CDR3 DNA sequence: TGTGCCAGCAGCCCGGGACTAGCGGGGGGGCCAGAAGAGACCCAGTACTTC.